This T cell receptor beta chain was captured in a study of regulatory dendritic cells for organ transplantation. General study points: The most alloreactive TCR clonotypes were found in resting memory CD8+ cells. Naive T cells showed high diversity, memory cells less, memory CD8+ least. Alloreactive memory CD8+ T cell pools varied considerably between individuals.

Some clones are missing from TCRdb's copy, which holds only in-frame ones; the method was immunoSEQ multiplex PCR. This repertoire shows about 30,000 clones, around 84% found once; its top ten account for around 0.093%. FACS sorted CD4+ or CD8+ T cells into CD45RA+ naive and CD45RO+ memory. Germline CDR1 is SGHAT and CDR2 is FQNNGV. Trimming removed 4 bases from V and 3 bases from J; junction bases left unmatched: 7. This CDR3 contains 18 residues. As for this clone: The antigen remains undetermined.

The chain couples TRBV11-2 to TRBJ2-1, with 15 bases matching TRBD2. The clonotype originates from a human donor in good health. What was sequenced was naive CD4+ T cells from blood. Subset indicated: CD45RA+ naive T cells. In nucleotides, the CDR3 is TGTGCCAGCAGCTATACCGGGACTAGCGGGGGGCTCTACAATGAGCAGTTCTTC. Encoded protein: CASSYTGTSGGLYNEQFF.